The rows below give T cell receptor beta chains drawn from one sample of a study of early T cells in non-severe SARS-CoV-2 infection. TCRdb reanalysed the 5' RACE reads using MiXCR and keeps one entry per CDR3 protein. The data contain some 57,000 distinct CDR3 sequences, around 5.2% of them singletons. Sequenced: whole blood. The receptors stem from an adult who was a healthcare worker with PCR-confirmed SARS-CoV-2 infection or an uninfected control (not recorded which). Both conserved end residues are part of each CDR3. D genes are given only for firm matches. Clone size is not always given. Where it is, it says once, few, many or a class for expanded clones.

size,D,J,V,CDR3,DNA
-,-,TRBJ1-2,TRBV3-1,CASSLKQGEGYTF,TGTGCCAGCAGCCTCAAACAGGGAGAAGGCTACACCTTC
many,-,TRBJ1-2,TRBV12-3/TRBV12-4,CASSFSDYGYTF,TGTGCCAGCAGTTTTTCGGACTATGGCTACACCTTC
-,TRBD1,TRBJ1-5,TRBV18,CASSPQGQGDRNQPQHF,TGTGCCAGCTCACCACAGGGACAGGGGGATAGGAATCAGCCCCAGCATTTT
-,-,TRBJ2-1,TRBV25-1,CASSESKAGTRSYNEQFF,TGTGCCAGCAGTGAGTCCAAGGCGGGGACCCGCTCCTACAATGAGCAGTTCTTC
many,-,TRBJ1-3,TRBV9,CASSVAELERSGNTIYF,TGTGCCAGCAGCGTAGCCGAACTTGAGCGTTCTGGAAACACCATATATTTT
many,TRBD1,TRBJ1-1,TRBV20-1,CSARTTGTGNTEAFF,TGCAGTGCTAGAACCACCGGGACAGGGAACACTGAAGCTTTCTTT
many,-,TRBJ2-7,TRBV27,CASSLKWSTINPIAYEQYF,TGTGCCAGCAGTTTAAAGTGGTCAACGATAAATCCGATCGCCTACGAGCAGTACTTC
many,-,TRBJ1-1,TRBV20-1,CSASGDFLEAFF,TGCAGTGCCAGTGGAGATTTTCTTGAAGCTTTCTTT
many,TRBD1,TRBJ1-3,TRBV5-1,CASSPTTGTGNTIYF,TGCGCCAGCAGCCCAACGACAGGGACTGGAAACACCATATATTTT
many,-,TRBJ2-3,TRBV4-1,CASSPGSPDTQYF,TGCGCCAGCAGCCCAGGGTCCCCAGATACGCAGTATTTT
few,-,TRBJ1-2,TRBV11-2,CASSLVSGTLYGYTF,TGTGCCAGCAGCTTAGTGTCGGGCACCCTCTATGGCTACACCTTC
few,-,TRBJ1-2,TRBV7-8,CASSYESRDGYTF,TGTGCCAGCAGCTACGAGTCGAGAGATGGCTACACCTTC
many,-,TRBJ2-7,TRBV6-5,CASSYSAGSEQYF,TGTGCCAGCAGTTACTCCGCGGGAAGCGAGCAGTACTTC
many,-,TRBJ2-5,TRBV7-9,CASSFREGETQYF,TGTGCCAGCAGCTTTCGGGAAGGGGAGACCCAGTACTTC
many,-,TRBJ2-1,TRBV5-5,CASSSGLASPNEQFF,TGTGCCAGCAGCTCCGGATTGGCTTCCCCCAATGAGCAGTTCTTC
many,TRBD1,TRBJ1-4,TRBV2,CASSLGQVATNEKLFF,TGTGCCAGCAGTCTAGGACAGGTTGCAACTAATGAAAAACTGTTTTTT
-,TRBD2,TRBJ2-1,TRBV7-6,CASSFLAGAVGEQFF,TGTGCCAGCAGCTTTCTAGCGGGAGCAGTCGGGGAGCAGTTCTTC
many,-,TRBJ2-3,TRBV7-8,CASSLGVSGPTDTQYF,TGTGCCAGCAGCTTAGGAGTTTCCGGCCCCACAGATACGCAGTATTTT
-,-,TRBJ2-1,TRBV9,CASNPWSSYNEQFF,TGTGCCAGCAACCCGTGGAGCTCCTACAATGAGCAGTTCTTC
many,-,TRBJ2-7,TRBV10-2,CASSAPLSGPYEQYF,TGCGCCAGCAGCGCCCCCCTCAGCGGACCCTACGAGCAGTACTTC
many,-,TRBJ1-2,TRBV12-3/TRBV12-4,CASSSGSGYGYTF,TGTGCCAGCAGTTCCGGGAGCGGCTATGGCTACACCTTC
many,-,TRBJ1-2,TRBV6-2/TRBV6-3,CASSLQGAYGYTF,TGTGCCAGCAGCTTACAGGGCGCCTATGGCTACACCTTC
-,-,TRBJ2-7,TRBV6-2/TRBV6-3,CASSYSEQDIFQQYF,TGTGCCAGCAGTTACTCCGAACAAGATATATTCCAGCAGTACTTC
many,-,TRBJ1-5,TRBV12-3/TRBV12-4,CASSSPRSNQPQHF,TGTGCCAGCAGCTCGCCCCGGAGCAATCAGCCCCAGCATTTT
many,-,TRBJ1-1,TRBV25-1,CASTPHRGGTEAFF,TGTGCCAGCACCCCCCACCGGGGGGGCACTGAAGCTTTCTTT
many,-,TRBJ2-5,TRBV5-1,CASRFLETQYF,TGCGCCAGCAGATTCCTGGAGACCCAGTACTTC
many,TRBD2,TRBJ2-3,TRBV9,CASSSAGEAADTQYF,TGTGCCAGCAGCTCCGCGGGGGAAGCGGCAGATACGCAGTATTTT
many,TRBD2,TRBJ2-2,TRBV6-5,CASNSAGVDTGELFF,TGTGCCAGCAACAGTGCGGGAGTGGACACCGGGGAGCTGTTTTTT
-,-,TRBJ2-3,TRBV11-2,CASSFPGDSDTQYF,TGTGCCAGCAGCTTCCCAGGGGATTCGGATACGCAGTATTTT
-,-,TRBJ1-2,TRBV6-5,CASSGDVYGYTF,TGTGCCAGCAGTGGGGACGTTTATGGCTACACCTTC
many,-,TRBJ2-6,TRBV29-1,CSVEDRGQHGYNVLTF,TGCAGCGTTGAAGATCGCGGACAACACGGTTACAACGTCCTGACTTTC
many,TRBD2,TRBJ2-1,TRBV6-4,CASSDSAGGYNEQFF,TGTGCCAGCAGTGACTCAGCGGGAGGCTACAATGAGCAGTTCTTC
few,-,TRBJ2-2,TRBV10-1,CASSGYTGELFF,TGCGCCAGCAGCGGCTACACCGGGGAGCTGTTTTTT
-,-,TRBJ2-3,TRBV11-2,CASSPGHNTDTQYF,TGTGCCAGCAGCCCGGGACACAACACAGATACGCAGTATTTT
few,-,TRBJ2-7,TRBV7-6,CASSFERNSYEQYF,TGTGCCAGCAGCTTTGAACGGAACTCCTACGAGCAGTACTTC
few,TRBD2,TRBJ2-3,TRBV12-5,CASGPGLATDTQYF,TGTGCTAGTGGCCCGGGACTAGCGACAGATACGCAGTATTTT
-,TRBD2,TRBJ2-2,TRBV7-2,CASSLRPQTTSGGTGELFF,TGTGCCAGCAGCTTACGTCCCCAGACGACTAGCGGGGGCACCGGGGAGCTGTTTTTT
many,-,TRBJ1-2,TRBV5-1,CASSLVAVNYGYTF,TGCGCCAGCAGCTTGGTCGCGGTTAACTATGGCTACACCTTC
-,TRBD1,TRBJ2-3,TRBV6-1,CASSEPSHLSGQGSTDTQYF,TGTGCCAGCAGTGAACCCTCTCATCTCTCGGGACAGGGGAGCACAGATACGCAGTATTTT
-,-,TRBJ1-3,TRBV5-1,CASHDPQRAGYGNTIYF,TGCGCCAGCCACGATCCTCAGCGGGCAGGTTATGGAAACACCATATATTTT
few,-,TRBJ2-3,TRBV2,CASSPPLGWNTQYF,TGTGCCAGCAGCCCCCCGTTGGGCTGGAATACGCAGTATTTT
-,-,TRBJ2-3,TRBV20-1,CSARPVSTDTQYF,TGCAGTGCTAGACCTGTGAGCACAGATACGCAGTATTTT
-,-,TRBJ2-2,TRBV7-9,CASTFPTGQNTGELFF,TGTGCCAGCACCTTCCCAACGGGACAGAACACCGGGGAGCTGTTTTTT
many,-,TRBJ1-2,TRBV29-1,CSAGLGYGYTF,TGCAGCGCGGGGTTGGGCTATGGCTACACCTTC
-,TRBD1,TRBJ2-3,TRBV11-3,CASSFRTGFTDTQYF,TGTGCCAGCAGCTTCCGGACAGGGTTCACAGATACGCAGTATTTT
many,-,TRBJ1-1,TRBV29-1,CSSKRARDTEAFF,TGCAGCTCTAAGAGGGCGCGGGACACTGAAGCTTTCTTT
-,-,TRBJ2-3,TRBV25-1,CASSEGGRVSDTQYF,TGTGCCAGCAGTGAAGGGGGCAGGGTATCAGATACGCAGTATTTT
many,-,TRBJ1-1,TRBV6-2/TRBV6-3,CASRSGTEAFF,TGTGCCAGCAGGTCAGGCACTGAAGCTTTCTTT
many,-,TRBJ1-2,TRBV7-3,CASSLTGPGDGYTF,TGTGCCAGCAGCTTAACGGGGCCGGGTGACGGCTACACCTTC